A selection of T cell receptor beta chains follows, all from one sample in a study of chemoradiotherapy in HPV16-positive cancers. TCRdb's table, derived via immunoSEQ multiplex PCR, lists solely in-frame clones and lacks some. In the table there are roughly 1,800 clones, over 60% of which are singletons. The sequenced sample was tumor tissue, obtained from a patient who underwent chemoradiotherapy. The receptors originated from a human donor with HPV-associated anogenital cancer. Each CDR3 is given with its conserved first and last residue. D genes are given only for firm matches. Rows may omit the clone size; those that give it use once, few, many or a size class.

14	TRBJ1-2	TRBV13	TRBD1	-	TGTGCCAGCAGCATAGGGACAGGGGATTATGGCTACACCTTC	CASSIGTGDYGYTF
13	TRBJ1-1	TRBV5-1	-	-	TGCGCCAGCAGCTTGGAGTACGCGACTGAAGCTTTCTTT	CASSLEYATEAFF
17	TRBJ1-4	TRBV15	-	-	TGTGCCACCAGCAGAGGACAGGCCTTCGGGGCTAATGAAAAACTGTTTTTT	CATSRGQAFGANEKLFF
15	TRBJ1-5	TRBV4-3	-	few	TGCGCCAGCAGCCAAGATAGGGCAGGCGGTCAGCCCCAGCATTTT	CASSQDRAGGQPQHF
15	TRBJ1-1	TRBV5-6	TRBD1	-	TGTGCCAGCAGCCCCCCGGGACAGATGAACACTGAAGCTTTCTTT	CASSPPGQMNTEAFF
15	TRBJ2-7	TRBV28	TRBD2	-	TGTGCCAGCAGTTTAGGGGGACTAGCGATATACGAGCAGTACTTC	CASSLGGLAIYEQYF
15	TRBJ2-7	TRBV28	-	-	TGTGCCAGCAGTTTATTGAGTGGGACTGGACACGAGCAGTACTTC	CASSLLSGTGHEQYF
13	TRBJ2-3	TRBV27	-	-	TGTGCCAGCAGTTCCCCCCCCGCAGATACGCAGTATTTT	CASSSPPADTQYF
14	TRBJ1-2	TRBV19	TRBD1	-	TGTGCCAGTACCACGGGACAGGGAATTTATGGCTACACCTTC	CASTTGQGIYGYTF
16	TRBJ2-5	TRBV5-1	TRBD2	-	TGCGCCAGCAGCTTGGAGTCTAGCGGGGCCCAAGAGACCCAGTACTTC	CASSLESSGAQETQYF
15	TRBJ1-6	TRBV28	-	-	TGTGCCAGCAGTCCCCTGTCTGGGGAGAATTCACCCCTCCACTTT	CASSPLSGENSPLHF
16	TRBJ1-2	TRBV28	-	-	TGTGCCAGCAGTTTACTTAAGTCTCAGGCTAGCTATGGCTACACCTTC	CASSLLKSQASYGYTF
16	TRBJ2-1	TRBV7-9	TRBD2	-	TGTGCCAGCAGCTTAATGGGACTAGCGGGTTACAATGAGCAGTTCTTC	CASSLMGLAGYNEQFF
17	TRBJ2-7	TRBV5-1	TRBD2	-	TGCGCCAGCAGCCCCCCGGGACTAGCGGGGGGGCCGGTCGAGCAGTACTTC	CASSPPGLAGGPVEQYF
14	TRBJ2-2	TRBV18	-	-	TGTGCCAGCTCACCGGCTAACGTCCCCGGGGAGCTGTTTTTT	CASSPANVPGELFF
14	TRBJ2-7	TRBV5-1	-	-	TGCGCCAGCAGCTTGGAGGGGCGAGCCTACGAGCAGTACTTC	CASSLEGRAYEQYF
14	TRBJ2-5	TRBV18	TRBD2	-	TGTGCCAGCTCACCGGCTAGCGGGATGGGGCCCCAGTACTTC	CASSPASGMGPQYF
15	TRBJ2-7	TRBV5-4	TRBD1	-	TGTGCCAGCAGCTTAGGGGGCGGAAATTCGAGGGAGCAGTACTTC	CASSLGGGNSREQYF
12	TRBJ2-7	TRBV6-5	-	-	TGTGCCAGCAGTTACCCTAGGTGGGAGCAGTACTTC	CASSYPRWEQYF
11	TRBJ2-1	TRBV19	-	-	TGTGCCAGTATGGGCGAGGGTGAGCAGTTCTTC	CASMGEGEQFF
14	TRBJ2-5	TRBV30	TRBD1	-	TGTGCCTGGAGTGGCTTACAGGGGAGAGAGACCCAGTACTTC	CAWSGLQGRETQYF
15	TRBJ2-3	TRBV7-9	-	-	TGTGCCAGCAGCTTAGGGTGGGGGGCCACAGATACGCAGTATTTT	CASSLGWGATDTQYF
16	TRBJ2-3	TRBV5-1	-	-	TGCGCCAGCAGCTTGGGTCGCGGAACTAGCACAGATACGCAGTATTTT	CASSLGRGTSTDTQYF
13	TRBJ2-5	TRBV15	-	-	TGTGCCACCAGCAGAGATAACCAAGAGACCCAGTACTTC	CATSRDNQETQYF
15	TRBJ2-3	TRBV5-1	TRBD2	-	TGCGCCAGCAGCGTACTAGCGGGAGCGGGAGATACGCAGTATTTT	CASSVLAGAGDTQYF
15	TRBJ2-7	TRBV28	-	-	TGTGCCAGCCAAGCGTCGGCGTTTAGTTCCTACGAGCAGTACTTC	CASQASAFSSYEQYF
13	TRBJ2-7	TRBV27	-	-	TGTGCCAGCAACGCCTATGGGGACAAGGTGCAGTACTTC	CASNAYGDKVQYF
21	TRBJ2-6	TRBV21-1	-	-	TGTGCCAGCAGCAAAAAAGTAACTAGCGGGTATTTCTCTTCTGGGGCCAACGTCCTGACTTTC	CASSKKVTSGYFSSGANVLTF
14	TRBJ1-5	TRBV28	-	few	TGTGCCAGCAGCCTAGGGGGAGCGTATCAGCCCCAGCATTTT	CASSLGGAYQPQHF
15	TRBJ2-7	TRBV28	TRBD2	few	TGTGCCAGCAGTTCCCTTAGCGGGAGTAACTACGAGCAGTACTTC	CASSSLSGSNYEQYF
14	TRBJ1-5	TRBV30	TRBD1	few	TGTGCCTGGAGTTCAGGACAGGGGCCTCAGCCCCAGCATTTT	CAWSSGQGPQPQHF
13	TRBJ1-2	TRBV28	-	-	TGTGCCAGCAGTTCGCTTGACACTTATGGCTACACCTTC	CASSSLDTYGYTF
14	TRBJ2-7	TRBV10-2	TRBD2	-	TGCGCCAGCAGTGATGGGGACTACGCACTTGGGCAGTACTTC	CASSDGDYALGQYF
13	TRBJ2-7	TRBV2	TRBD1	-	TGTGCCAGCAGGAGGGACAGCTCCTACGAGCAGTACTTC	CASRRDSSYEQYF
15	TRBJ1-5	TRBV6-5	TRBD1	-	TGTGCCAGCGGTCGACGACAGGGGGGTAATCAGCCCCAGCATTTT	CASGRRQGGNQPQHF
15	TRBJ1-1	TRBV28	TRBD1	-	TGTGCCAGCAGGACAGGGGAATTCATTGGGACTGAAGCTTTCTTT	CASRTGEFIGTEAFF
14	TRBJ1-3	TRBV28	-	-	TGTGCCAGCAGTGCATTAGGAACTGGAAACACCATATATTTT	CASSALGTGNTIYF
13	TRBJ2-2	TRBV6-4	-	-	TGTGCCAGCAGTGACTTGGGAACCGGGGAGCTGTTTTTT	CASSDLGTGELFF
15	TRBJ1-5	TRBV7-3	-	-	TGTGCCAGCAGCTTAGCGGGGGTAAAGGGGCAGCCCCAGCATTTT	CASSLAGVKGQPQHF
13	TRBJ1-5	TRBV6-5	TRBD1	-	TGTGCCAGCAGAGACGGGACAGGGATGACCCAGCATTTT	CASRDGTGMTQHF
14	TRBJ2-7	TRBV6-5	-	-	TGTGCCAGCAGTATTCGGGGGTTACGGGACGAGCAGTACTTC	CASSIRGLRDEQYF
13	TRBJ2-7	TRBV5-4	TRBD1	-	TGTGCCAGCAGAGCCGGGACAGCCTACGAGCAGTACTTC	CASRAGTAYEQYF
14	TRBJ1-4	TRBV6-5	-	-	TGTGCCAGCAGTTCCGGACAGCATAATGAAAAACTGTTTTTT	CASSSGQHNEKLFF
14	TRBJ2-1	TRBV29-1	TRBD1	-	TGCAGCGGCACCGACAGGGGCTCCTACAATGAGCAGTTCTTC	CSGTDRGSYNEQFF
14	TRBJ2-5	TRBV10-1	-	-	TGCGCCGGCAGCCCCTTCGGAGGTGGTGAGACCCAGTACTTC	CAGSPFGGGETQYF
13	TRBJ1-2	TRBV27	-	few	-	CASSSSTVEGYTF
16	TRBJ2-3	TRBV27	TRBD2	-	TGTGCCAGCAGTTTCTCGACTAGCGGCAGCACAGATACGCAGTATTTT	CASSFSTSGSTDTQYF
16	TRBJ2-5	TRBV5-1	-	-	TGCGCCAGCAGCTTGTCGTCCGCGGGGGCCCAAGAGACCCAGTACTTC	CASSLSSAGAQETQYF
14	TRBJ2-5	TRBV7-9	-	-	TGTGCCAGCAGCTTAGGACACATCCAAGAGACCCAGTACTTC	CASSLGHIQETQYF
17	TRBJ2-1	TRBV18	-	-	TGTGCCAGCTCACCCCTTCACGGGGATGGATCCTACAATGAGCAGTTCTTC	CASSPLHGDGSYNEQFF
12	TRBJ1-2	TRBV5-6	-	-	TGTGCCAGCAGCTCACAGGGTTTAGGCGAGGTATTC	CASSSQGLGEVF
13	TRBJ1-2	TRBV19	TRBD1	-	TGTGCCAGTAGTACCACAGGGGGCGATGGCTACACCTTC	CASSTTGGDGYTF
11	TRBJ2-7	TRBV20-1	-	-	TGCAGTGCTAGAGACAGCGGACTGGAGGGCTTC	CSARDSGLEGF